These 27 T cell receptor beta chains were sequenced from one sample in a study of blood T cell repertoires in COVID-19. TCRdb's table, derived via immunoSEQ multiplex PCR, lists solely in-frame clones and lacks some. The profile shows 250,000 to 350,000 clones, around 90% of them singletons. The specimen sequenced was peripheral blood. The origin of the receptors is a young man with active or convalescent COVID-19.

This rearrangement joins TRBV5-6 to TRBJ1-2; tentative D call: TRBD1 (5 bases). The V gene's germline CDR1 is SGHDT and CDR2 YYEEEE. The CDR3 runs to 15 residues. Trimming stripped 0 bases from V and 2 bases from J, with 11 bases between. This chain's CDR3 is CASSLGRQGNYGYTF. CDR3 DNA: TGTGCCAGCAGCTTGGGAAGGCAGGGAAACTATGGCTACACCTTC.

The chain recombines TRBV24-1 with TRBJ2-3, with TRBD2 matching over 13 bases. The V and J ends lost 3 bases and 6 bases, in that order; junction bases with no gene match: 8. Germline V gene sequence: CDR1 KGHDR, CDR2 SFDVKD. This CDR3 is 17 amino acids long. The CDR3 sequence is CATSDLGLAGDRDTQYF. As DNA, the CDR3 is TGTGCCACCAGTGATCTCGGACTAGCGGGAGATAGGGATACGCAGTATTTT.

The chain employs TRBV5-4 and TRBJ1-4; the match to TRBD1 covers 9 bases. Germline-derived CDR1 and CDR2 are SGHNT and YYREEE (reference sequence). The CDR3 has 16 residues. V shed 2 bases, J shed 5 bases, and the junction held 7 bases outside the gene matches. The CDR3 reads CASSFDGTGINEKLFF. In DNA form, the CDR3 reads TGTGCCAGCAGCTTCGATGGGACAGGGATAAATGAAAAACTGTTTTTT.

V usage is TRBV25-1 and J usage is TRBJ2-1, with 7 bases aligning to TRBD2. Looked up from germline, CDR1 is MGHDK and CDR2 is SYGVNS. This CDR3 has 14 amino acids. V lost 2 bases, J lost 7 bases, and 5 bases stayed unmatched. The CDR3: CASSEVGEGNEQFF. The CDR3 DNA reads TGTGCCAGCAGTGAAGTGGGGGAGGGAAATGAGCAGTTCTTC.

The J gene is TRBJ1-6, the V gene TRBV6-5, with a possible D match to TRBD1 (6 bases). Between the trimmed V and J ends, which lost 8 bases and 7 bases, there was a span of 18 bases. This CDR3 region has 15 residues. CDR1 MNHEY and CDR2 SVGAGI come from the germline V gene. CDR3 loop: CASRPPGVGNSPLHF. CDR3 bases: TGTGCCAGCCGCCCCCCAGGGGTTGGAAATTCACCCCTCCACTTT.

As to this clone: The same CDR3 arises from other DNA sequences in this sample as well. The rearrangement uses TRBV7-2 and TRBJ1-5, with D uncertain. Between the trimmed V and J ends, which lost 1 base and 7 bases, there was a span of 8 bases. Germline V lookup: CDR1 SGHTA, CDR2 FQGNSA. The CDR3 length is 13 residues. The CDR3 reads CASSLGVAQPQHF. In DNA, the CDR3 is TGTGCCAGCAGCTTAGGTGTGGCCCAGCCCCAGCATTTT.

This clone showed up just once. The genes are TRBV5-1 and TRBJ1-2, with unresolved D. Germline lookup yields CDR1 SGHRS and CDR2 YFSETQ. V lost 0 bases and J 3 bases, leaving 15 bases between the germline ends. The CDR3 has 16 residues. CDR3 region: CASSLGLGGSDYGYTF. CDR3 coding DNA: TGCGCCAGCAGCTTGGGGCTCGGAGGGTCGGACTATGGCTACACCTTC. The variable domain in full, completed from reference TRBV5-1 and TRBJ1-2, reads KAGVTQTPRYLIKTRGQQVTLSCSPISGHRSVSWYQQTPGQGLQFLFEYFSETQRNKGNFPGRFSGRQFSNSRSEMNVSTLELGDSALYLCASSLGLGGSDYGYTFGSGTRLTVV.

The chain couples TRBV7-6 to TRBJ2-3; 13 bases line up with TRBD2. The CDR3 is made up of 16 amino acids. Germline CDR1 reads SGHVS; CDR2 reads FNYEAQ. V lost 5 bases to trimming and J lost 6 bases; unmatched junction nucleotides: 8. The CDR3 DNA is TGTGCCAGCAGCCCCTGGACTAGCGGGAGTGTGGATACGCAGTATTTT. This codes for CASSPWTSGSVDTQYF.

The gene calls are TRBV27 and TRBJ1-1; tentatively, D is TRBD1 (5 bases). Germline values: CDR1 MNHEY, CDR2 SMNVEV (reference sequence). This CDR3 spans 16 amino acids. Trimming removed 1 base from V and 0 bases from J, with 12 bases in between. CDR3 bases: TGTGCCAGCAGTTTATTCTTCCGGGGGATGAACACTGAAGCTTTCTTT. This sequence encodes CASSLFFRGMNTEAFF.

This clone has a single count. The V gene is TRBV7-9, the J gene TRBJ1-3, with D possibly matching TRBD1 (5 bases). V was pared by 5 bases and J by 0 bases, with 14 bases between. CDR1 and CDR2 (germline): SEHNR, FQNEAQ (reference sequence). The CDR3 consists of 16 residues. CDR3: CASSHSGGASGNTIYF. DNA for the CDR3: TGTGCCAGCAGCCATTCGGGAGGGGCCTCTGGAAACACCATATATTTT.

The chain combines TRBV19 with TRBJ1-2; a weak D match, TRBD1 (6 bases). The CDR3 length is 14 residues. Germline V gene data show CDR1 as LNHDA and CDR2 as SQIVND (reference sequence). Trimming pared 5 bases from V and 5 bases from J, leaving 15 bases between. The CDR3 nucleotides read TGTGCCAGTAGTGGTCGGGGGGCTGAGTATGGCTACACCTTC. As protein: CASSGRGAEYGYTF.

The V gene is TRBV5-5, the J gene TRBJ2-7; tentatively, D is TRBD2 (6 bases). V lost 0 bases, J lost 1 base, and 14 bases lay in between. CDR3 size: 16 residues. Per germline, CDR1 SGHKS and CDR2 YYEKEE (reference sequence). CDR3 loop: CASSLGFGGRSYEQYF. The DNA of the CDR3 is TGTGCCAGCAGCTTGGGTTTTGGGGGGAGGTCCTACGAGCAGTACTTC. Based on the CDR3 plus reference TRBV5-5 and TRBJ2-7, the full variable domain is DAGVTQSPTHLIKTRGQQVTLRCSPISGHKSVSWYQQVLGQGPQFIFQYYEKEERGRGNFPDRFSARQFPNYSSELNVNALLLGDSALYLCASSLGFGGRSYEQYFGPGTRLTVT.

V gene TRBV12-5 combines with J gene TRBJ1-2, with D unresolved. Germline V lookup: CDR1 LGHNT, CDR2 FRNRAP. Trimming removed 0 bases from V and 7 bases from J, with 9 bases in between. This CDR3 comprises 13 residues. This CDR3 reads CASGLVLGAGYTF. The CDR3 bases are TGTGCTAGTGGTTTGGTACTCGGAGCTGGCTACACCTTC.

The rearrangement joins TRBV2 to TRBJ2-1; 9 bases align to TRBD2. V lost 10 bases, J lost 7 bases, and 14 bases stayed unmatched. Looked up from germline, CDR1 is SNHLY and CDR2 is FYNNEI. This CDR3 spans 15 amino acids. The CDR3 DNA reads TGTGCCACCACTCCGGGGCGGGGGGGCCTTAATGAGCAGTTCTTC. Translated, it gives CATTPGRGGLNEQFF.

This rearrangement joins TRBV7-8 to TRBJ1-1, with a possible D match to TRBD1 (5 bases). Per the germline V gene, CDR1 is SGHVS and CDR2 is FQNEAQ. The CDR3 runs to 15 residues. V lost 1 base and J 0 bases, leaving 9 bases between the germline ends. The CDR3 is CASSLEGPVNTEAFF. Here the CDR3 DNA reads TGTGCCAGCAGCTTAGAGGGGCCGGTGAACACTGAAGCTTTCTTT. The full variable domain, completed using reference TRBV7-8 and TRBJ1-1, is GAGVSQSPRYKVAKRGQDVALRCDPISGHVSLFWYQQALGQGPEFLTYFQNEAQLDKSGLPSDRFFAERPEGSVSTLKIQRTQQEDSAVYLCASSLEGPVNTEAFFGQGTRLTVV.

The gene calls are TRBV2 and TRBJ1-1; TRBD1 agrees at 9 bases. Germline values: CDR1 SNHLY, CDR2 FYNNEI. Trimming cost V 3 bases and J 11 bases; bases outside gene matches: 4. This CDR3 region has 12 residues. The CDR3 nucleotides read TGTGCCAGCAGTGAGGACAGGGGACGGGCTTTCTTT. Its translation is CASSEDRGRAFF.

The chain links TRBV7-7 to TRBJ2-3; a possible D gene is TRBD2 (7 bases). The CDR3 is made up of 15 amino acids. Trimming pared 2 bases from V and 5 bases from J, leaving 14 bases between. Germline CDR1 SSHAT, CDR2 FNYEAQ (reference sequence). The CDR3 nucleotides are TGTGCCAGCAGCTTATCCGGGGGGCCAGGAGATACGCAGTATTTT. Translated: CASSLSGGPGDTQYF.

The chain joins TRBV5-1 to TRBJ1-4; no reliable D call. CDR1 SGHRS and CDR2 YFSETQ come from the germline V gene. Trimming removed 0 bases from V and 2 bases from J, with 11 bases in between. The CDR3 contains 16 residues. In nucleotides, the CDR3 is TGCGCCAGCAGCTTGGTTATGCCGGAGACTAATGAAAAACTGTTTTTT. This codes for CASSLVMPETNEKLFF.

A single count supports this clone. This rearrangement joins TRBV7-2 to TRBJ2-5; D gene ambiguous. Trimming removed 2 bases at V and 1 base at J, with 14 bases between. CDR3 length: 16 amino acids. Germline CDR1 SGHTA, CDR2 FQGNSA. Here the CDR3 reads CASSLHGQESQETQYF. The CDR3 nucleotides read TGTGCCAGCAGCTTACATGGGCAGGAAAGCCAAGAGACCCAGTACTTC.

The CDR3 reads CASSSGQGGNQPQHF. The CDR3 DNA is TGTGCCAGCAGCTCGGGACAGGGAGGTAATCAGCCCCAGCATTTT. The rearrangement uses TRBV7-6 and TRBJ1-5; 9 nucleotides align to TRBD1. This CDR3 is 15 amino acids long. Germline CDR1 reads SGHVS; CDR2 reads FNYEAQ. Germline trimming cut 4 bases from V and 4 bases from J; bases unmatched to any gene: 5.

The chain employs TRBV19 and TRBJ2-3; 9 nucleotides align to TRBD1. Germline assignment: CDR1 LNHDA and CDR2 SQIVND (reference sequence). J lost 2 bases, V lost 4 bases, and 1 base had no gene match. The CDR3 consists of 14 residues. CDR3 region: CASSRTGVTDTQYF. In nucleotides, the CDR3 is TGTGCCAGTAGTAGGACAGGGGTCACAGATACGCAGTATTTT.

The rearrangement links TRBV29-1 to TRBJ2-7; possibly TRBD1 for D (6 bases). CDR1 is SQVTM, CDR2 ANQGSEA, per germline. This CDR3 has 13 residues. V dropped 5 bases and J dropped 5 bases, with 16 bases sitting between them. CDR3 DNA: TGCAGCGTTACCAACAGGGTCCCACACGAGCAGTACTTC. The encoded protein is CSVTNRVPHEQYF.

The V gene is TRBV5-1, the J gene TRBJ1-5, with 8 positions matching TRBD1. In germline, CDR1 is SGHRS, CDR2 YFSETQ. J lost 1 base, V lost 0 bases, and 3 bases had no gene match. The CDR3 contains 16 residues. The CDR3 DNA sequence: TGCGCCAGCAGCTTGGGGACAGGGACCAGCAATCAGCCCCAGCATTTT. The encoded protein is CASSLGTGTSNQPQHF. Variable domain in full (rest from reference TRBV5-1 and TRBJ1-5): KAGVTQTPRYLIKTRGQQVTLSCSPISGHRSVSWYQQTPGQGLQFLFEYFSETQRNKGNFPGRFSGRQFSNSRSEMNVSTLELGDSALYLCASSLGTGTSNQPQHFGDGTRLSIL.

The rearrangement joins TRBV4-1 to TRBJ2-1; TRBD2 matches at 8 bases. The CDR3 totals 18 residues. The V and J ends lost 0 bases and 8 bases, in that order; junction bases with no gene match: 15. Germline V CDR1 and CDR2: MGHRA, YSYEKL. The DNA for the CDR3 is TGCGCCAGCAGCCAAGAAAAGAGGAGCGGGAGTCGGGCGGATGAGCAGTTCTTC. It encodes CASSQEKRSGSRADEQFF.

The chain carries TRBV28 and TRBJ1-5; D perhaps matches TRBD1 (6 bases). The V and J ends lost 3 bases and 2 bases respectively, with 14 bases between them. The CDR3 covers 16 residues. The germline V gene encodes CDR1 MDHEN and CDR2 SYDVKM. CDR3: CASSFPLRGGNQPQHF. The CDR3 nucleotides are TGTGCCAGCAGTTTCCCCCTCAGGGGAGGCAATCAGCCCCAGCATTTT.

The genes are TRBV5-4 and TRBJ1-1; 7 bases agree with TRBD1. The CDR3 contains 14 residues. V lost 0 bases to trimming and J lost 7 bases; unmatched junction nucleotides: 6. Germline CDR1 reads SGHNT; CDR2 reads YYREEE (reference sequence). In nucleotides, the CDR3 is TGTGCCAGCAGCTTGGACGGGACAGAGTATGAAGCTTTCTTT. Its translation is CASSLDGTEYEAFF. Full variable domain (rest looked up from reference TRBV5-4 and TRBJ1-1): ETGVTQSPTHLIKTRGQQVTLRCSSQSGHNTVSWYQQALGQGPQFIFQYYREEENGRGNFPPRFSGLQFPNYSSELNVNALELDDSALYLCASSLDGTEYEAFFGQGTRLTVV.

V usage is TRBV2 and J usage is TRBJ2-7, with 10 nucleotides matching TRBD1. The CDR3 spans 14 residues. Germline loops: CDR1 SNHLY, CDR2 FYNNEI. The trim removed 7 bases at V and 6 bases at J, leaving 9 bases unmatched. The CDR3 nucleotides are TGTGCCAGCAAAGCGGGACAGGGGCTCGCCGAGCAGTACTTC. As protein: CASKAGQGLAEQYF.